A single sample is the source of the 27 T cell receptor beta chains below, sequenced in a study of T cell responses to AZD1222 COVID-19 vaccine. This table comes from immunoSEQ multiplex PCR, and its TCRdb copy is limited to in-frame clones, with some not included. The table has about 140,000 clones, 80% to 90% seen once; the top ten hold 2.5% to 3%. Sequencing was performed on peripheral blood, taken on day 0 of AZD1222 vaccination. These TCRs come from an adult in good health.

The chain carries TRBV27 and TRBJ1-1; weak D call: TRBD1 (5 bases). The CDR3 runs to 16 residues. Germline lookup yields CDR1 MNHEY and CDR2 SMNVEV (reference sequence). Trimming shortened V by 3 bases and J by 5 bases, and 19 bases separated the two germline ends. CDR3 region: CASSFYGAGFGTEAFF. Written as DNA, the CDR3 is TGTGCCAGCAGTTTTTATGGGGCGGGATTTGGGACTGAAGCTTTCTTT.

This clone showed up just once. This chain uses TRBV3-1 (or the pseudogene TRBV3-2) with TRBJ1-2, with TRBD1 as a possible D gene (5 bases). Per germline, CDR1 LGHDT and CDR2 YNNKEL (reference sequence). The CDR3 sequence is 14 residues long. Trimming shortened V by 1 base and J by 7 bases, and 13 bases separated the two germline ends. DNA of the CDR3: TGTGCCAGCAGCCAAGCGGTAGGGGCGGGTGGCTACACCTTC. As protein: CASSQAVGAGGYTF.

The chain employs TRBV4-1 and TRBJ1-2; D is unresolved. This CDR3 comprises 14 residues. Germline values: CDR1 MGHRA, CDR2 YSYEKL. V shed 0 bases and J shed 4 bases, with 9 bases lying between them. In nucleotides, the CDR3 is TGCGCCAGCAGCCAAGACCCTCGAACCTATGGCTACACCTTC. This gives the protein CASSQDPRTYGYTF.

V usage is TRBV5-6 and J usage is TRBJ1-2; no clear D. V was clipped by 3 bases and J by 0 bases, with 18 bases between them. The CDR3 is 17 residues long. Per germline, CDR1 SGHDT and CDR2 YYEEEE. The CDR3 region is CASSWGWSGSANYGYTF. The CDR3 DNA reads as TGTGCCAGCAGCTGGGGTTGGTCGGGGTCAGCTAACTATGGCTACACCTTC.

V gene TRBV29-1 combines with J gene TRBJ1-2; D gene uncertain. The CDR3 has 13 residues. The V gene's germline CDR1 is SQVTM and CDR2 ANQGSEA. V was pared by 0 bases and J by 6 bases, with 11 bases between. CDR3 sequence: CSVEDPKGNGYTF. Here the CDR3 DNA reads TGCAGCGTTGAAGATCCGAAGGGAAATGGCTACACCTTC.

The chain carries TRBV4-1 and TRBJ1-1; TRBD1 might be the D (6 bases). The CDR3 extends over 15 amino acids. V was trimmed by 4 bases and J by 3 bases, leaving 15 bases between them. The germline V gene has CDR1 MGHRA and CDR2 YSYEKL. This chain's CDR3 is CASSRLYPGDTEAFF. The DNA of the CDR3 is TGCGCCAGCAGCCGTTTGTATCCAGGGGACACTGAAGCTTTCTTT.

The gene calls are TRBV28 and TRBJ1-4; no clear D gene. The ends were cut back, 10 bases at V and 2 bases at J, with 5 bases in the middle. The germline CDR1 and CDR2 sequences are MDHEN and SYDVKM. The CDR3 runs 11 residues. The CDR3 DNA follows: TGTGCCACGAACACTAATGAAAAACTGTTTTTT. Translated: CATNTNEKLFF.

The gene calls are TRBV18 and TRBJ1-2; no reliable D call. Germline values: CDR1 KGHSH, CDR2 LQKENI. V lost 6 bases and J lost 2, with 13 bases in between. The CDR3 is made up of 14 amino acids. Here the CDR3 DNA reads TGTGCCAGCTCCCCGGGCACAGTGAACTATGGCTACACCTTC. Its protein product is CASSPGTVNYGYTF.

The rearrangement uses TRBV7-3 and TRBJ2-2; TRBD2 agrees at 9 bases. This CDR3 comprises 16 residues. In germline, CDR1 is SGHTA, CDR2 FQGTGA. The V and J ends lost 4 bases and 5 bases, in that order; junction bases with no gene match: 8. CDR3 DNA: TGTGCCAGCAGCTCAAAGGGGACTAGCAGGACCGGGGAGCTGTTTTTT. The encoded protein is CASSSKGTSRTGELFF.

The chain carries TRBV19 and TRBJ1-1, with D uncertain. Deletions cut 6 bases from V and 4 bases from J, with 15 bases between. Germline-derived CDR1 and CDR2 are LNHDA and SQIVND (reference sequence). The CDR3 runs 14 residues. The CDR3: CASSPRGEGTEAFF. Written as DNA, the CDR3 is TGTGCCAGTAGCCCTCGAGGAGAAGGCACTGAAGCTTTCTTT. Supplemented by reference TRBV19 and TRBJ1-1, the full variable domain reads DGGITQSPKYLFRKEGQNVTLSCEQNLNHDAMYWYRQDPGQGLRLIYYSQIVNDFQKGDIAEGYSVSREKKESFPLTVTSAQKNPTAFYLCASSPRGEGTEAFFGQGTRLTVV.

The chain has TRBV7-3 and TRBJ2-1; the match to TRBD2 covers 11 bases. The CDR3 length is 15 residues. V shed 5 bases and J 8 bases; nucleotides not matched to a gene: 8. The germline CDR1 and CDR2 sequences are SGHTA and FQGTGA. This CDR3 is CASSPRGSGRDEQFF. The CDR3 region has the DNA TGTGCCAGCAGCCCCCGAGGTAGCGGGAGGGATGAGCAGTTCTTC.

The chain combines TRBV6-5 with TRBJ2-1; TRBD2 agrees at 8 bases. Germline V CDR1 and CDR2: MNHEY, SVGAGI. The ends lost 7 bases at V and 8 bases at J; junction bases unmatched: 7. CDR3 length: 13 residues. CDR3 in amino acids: CASIGLAGHEQFF. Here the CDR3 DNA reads TGTGCCAGCATAGGACTAGCTGGGCATGAGCAGTTCTTC.

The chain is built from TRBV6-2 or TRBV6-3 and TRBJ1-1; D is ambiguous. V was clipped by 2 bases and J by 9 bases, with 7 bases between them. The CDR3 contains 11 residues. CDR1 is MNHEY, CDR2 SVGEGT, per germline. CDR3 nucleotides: TGTGCCAGCAGTTACGCCGGGAAAGCTTTCTTT. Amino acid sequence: CASSYAGKAFF.

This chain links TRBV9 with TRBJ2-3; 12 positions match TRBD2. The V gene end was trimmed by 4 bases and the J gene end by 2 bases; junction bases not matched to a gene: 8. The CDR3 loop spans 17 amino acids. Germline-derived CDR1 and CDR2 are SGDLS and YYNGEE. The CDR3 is CASSLGLAGPSTDTQYF. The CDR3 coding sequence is TGTGCCAGCAGCCTCGGACTAGCGGGACCTTCCACAGATACGCAGTATTTT.

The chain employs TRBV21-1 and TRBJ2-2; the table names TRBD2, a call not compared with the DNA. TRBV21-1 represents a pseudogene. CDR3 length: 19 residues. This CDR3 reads CASSKEFEASEGYTGELFF. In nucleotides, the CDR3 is TGTGCCAGCAGCAAAGAATTTGAGGCCAGCGAGGGATACACCGGGGAGCTGTTTTTT.

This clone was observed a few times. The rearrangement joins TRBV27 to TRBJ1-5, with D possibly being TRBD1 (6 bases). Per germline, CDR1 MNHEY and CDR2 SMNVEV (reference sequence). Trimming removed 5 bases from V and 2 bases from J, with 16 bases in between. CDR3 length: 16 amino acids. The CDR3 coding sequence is TGTGCCAGCAGTCCCTACAGGGACCCCCGCAATCAGCCCCAGCATTTT. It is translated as CASSPYRDPRNQPQHF.

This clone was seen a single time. This CDR3 reads CATLAGSNTGELFF. CDR3 sequence (DNA): TGTGCCACCTTAGCGGGAAGTAACACCGGGGAGCTGTTTTTT. The chain is built from TRBV2 and TRBJ2-2; 8 bases agree with TRBD2. Germline V CDR1 and CDR2: SNHLY, FYNNEI. V dropped 10 bases and J dropped 2; count of bases not matched to a gene: 6. The CDR3 loop spans 14 amino acids.

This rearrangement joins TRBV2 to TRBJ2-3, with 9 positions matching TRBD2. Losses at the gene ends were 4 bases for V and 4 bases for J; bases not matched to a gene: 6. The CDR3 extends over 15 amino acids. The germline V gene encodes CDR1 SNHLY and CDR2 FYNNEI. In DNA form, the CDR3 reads TGTGCCAGCAGTGTCGGCGGGAGGGCGGCAGATACGCAGTATTTT. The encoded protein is CASSVGGRAADTQYF.

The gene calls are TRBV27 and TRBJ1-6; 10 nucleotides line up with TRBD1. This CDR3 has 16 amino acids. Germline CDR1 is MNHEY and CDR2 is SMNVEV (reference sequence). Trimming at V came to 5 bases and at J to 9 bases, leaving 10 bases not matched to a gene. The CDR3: CASSDWTGGTGSPLHF. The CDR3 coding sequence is TGTGCCAGCAGTGATTGGACAGGGGGAACGGGTTCACCCCTCCACTTT.

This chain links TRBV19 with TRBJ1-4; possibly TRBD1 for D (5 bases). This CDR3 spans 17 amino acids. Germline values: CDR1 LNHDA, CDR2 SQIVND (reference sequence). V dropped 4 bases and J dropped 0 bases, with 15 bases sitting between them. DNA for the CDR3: TGTGCCAGTAGTAGCCTAGGGGCGGTGGCAACTAATGAAAAACTGTTTTTT. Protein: CASSSLGAVATNEKLFF.

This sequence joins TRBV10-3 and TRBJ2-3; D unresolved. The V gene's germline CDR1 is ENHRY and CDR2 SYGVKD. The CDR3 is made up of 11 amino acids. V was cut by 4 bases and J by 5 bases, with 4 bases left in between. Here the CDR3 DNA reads TGTGCCATCAGTGGACTAGATACGCAGTATTTT. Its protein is CAISGLDTQYF.

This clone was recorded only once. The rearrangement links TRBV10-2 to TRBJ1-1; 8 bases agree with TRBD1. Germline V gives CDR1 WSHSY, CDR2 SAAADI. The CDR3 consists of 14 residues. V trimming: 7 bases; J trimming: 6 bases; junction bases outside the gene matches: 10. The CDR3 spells CASIDRGRSPEAFF. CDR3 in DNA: TGCGCCAGCATTGACAGGGGACGAAGCCCTGAAGCTTTCTTT.

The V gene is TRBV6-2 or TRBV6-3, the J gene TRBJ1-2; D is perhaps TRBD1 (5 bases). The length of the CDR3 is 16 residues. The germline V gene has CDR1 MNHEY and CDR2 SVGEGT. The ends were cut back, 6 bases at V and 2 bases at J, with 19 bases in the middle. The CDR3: CASSLYRSDMNYGYTF. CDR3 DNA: TGTGCCAGCAGCCTCTACCGTTCGGACATGAACTATGGCTACACCTTC.

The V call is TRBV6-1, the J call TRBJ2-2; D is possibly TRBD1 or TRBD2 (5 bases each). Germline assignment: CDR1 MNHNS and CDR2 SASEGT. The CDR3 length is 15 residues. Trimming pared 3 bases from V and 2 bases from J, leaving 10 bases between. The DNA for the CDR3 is TGTGCCAGCAGTGAGGGACCGTACAACACCGGGGAGCTGTTTTTT. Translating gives CASSEGPYNTGELFF.

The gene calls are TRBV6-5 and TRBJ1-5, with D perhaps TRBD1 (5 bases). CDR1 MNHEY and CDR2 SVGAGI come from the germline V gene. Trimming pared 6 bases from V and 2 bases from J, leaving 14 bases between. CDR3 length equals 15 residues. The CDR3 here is CASSPGPRGNQPQHF. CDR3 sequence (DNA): TGTGCCAGCAGCCCGGGACCCCGGGGCAATCAGCCCCAGCATTTT.

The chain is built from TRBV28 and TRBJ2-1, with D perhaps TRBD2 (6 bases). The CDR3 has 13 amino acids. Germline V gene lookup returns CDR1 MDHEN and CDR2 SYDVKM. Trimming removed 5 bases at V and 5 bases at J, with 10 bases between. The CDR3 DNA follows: TGTGCCAGCAGTCCTCAGCGGGACAATGAGCAGTTCTTC. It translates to CASSPQRDNEQFF.

This CDR3 is CASSDPGTGVSYEQYF. The CDR3 coding sequence is TGTGCCAGCAGCGACCCCGGGACAGGGGTCTCCTACGAGCAGTACTTC. The genes are TRBV7-9 and TRBJ2-7; 10 nucleotides align to TRBD1. In germline, CDR1 is SEHNR, CDR2 FQNEAQ (reference sequence). The ends lost 5 bases at V and 0 bases at J; junction bases unmatched: 7. This CDR3 comprises 16 residues.